What follows is one TCR beta chain and its context. Its cognate antigen is unknown. This table comes from immunoSEQ multiplex PCR, and its TCRdb copy is limited to in-frame clones, with some not included. In the table there are roughly 100,000 clones, around 83% of which are singletons. The data are from a study of T cell responses to AZD1222 COVID-19 vaccine. Study at large: Combined were second doses at about 4 or about 12 weeks.

Findings and limits, study-wide: No day 14 peak samples; only post-peak repertoires were characterized. Unmutated variant regions reportedly attract nearly half of all spike-specific TCRs.

Germline-derived CDR1 and CDR2 are MRHNA and SNTAGT. The CDR3 has 16 amino acids. Trimming shortened V by 4 bases and J by 3 bases, and 15 bases separated the two germline ends. Sequenced here: peripheral blood, sampled on day 0 of AZD1222 vaccination. This rearrangement joins TRBV6-4 to TRBJ2-2; possible D gene TRBD2, 6 bases. The source is an adult in good health. The CDR3 loop is CASSGLRGYDTGELFF. CDR3 in DNA: TGTGCCAGCAGTGGATTACGGGGGTACGACACCGGGGAGCTGTTTTTT.